These 7 T cell receptor beta chains originate from one sample sequenced in a study of T cell repertoires in cytomegalovirus infection. The antigens of these receptors remain unknown. In TCRdb, the reads were re-called with MiXCR into one record per CDR3 protein. The data show fewer than 650,000 distinct CDR3 sequences, around two fifths seen once. The sequenced sample was cultured PBMCs, obtained from culture after CMV antigen stimulation. These receptors all come from a human donor in good health (CMV status not recorded). Some clones in this sample may be carry-over from other donors' samples.

This clonotype has only a few counts. This sequence joins TRBV7-8 and TRBJ2-3; 7 bases fit TRBD2. CDR1 and CDR2 from the germline V gene are SGHVS and FQNEAQ. Trimming at V came to 3 bases and at J to 6 bases, leaving 12 bases not matched to a gene. The length of the CDR3 is 16 residues. The CDR3 sequence is CASSLPGTMLRDTQYF. CDR3 nucleotide sequence: TGTGCCAGCAGCTTGCCCGGGACTATGCTAAGGGATACGCAGTATTTT. The full variable domain, completed using reference TRBV7-8 and TRBJ2-3, is GAGVSQSPRYKVAKRGQDVALRCDPISGHVSLFWYQQALGQGPEFLTYFQNEAQLDKSGLPSDRFFAERPEGSVSTLKIQRTQQEDSAVYLCASSLPGTMLRDTQYFGPGTRLTVL.

This clonotype was seen only a few times. V and J are TRBV12-3 or TRBV12-4 and TRBJ2-1; the D gene is possibly TRBD2 (5 bases). CDR3 length: 11 amino acids. Trimming took off 3 bases at V and 11 bases at J, with 8 bases between the two ends. The CDR3, as DNA: TGTGCCAGCAGTTTGGGAGTAAAGCAGTTCTTC. Translated: CASSLGVKQFF.

This clonotype has just a few counts. The chain employs TRBV12-3 or TRBV12-4 and TRBJ2-1; 13 nucleotides line up with TRBD2. This CDR3 contains 14 residues. V was pared by 6 bases and J by 8 bases, with 4 bases of the junction left unmatched. The CDR3 sequence is CASSGTSGIYEQFF. CDR3 sequence (DNA): TGTGCCAGCAGCGGGACTAGCGGGATCTATGAGCAGTTCTTC.

CDR3 DNA sequence: TGTGCCAGCAGGGGTATAGCGGGGCCGGAGCAGTTCTTC. This gives the protein CASRGIAGPEQFF. V gene TRBV5-6 combines with J gene TRBJ2-1; TRBD2 matches 8 bases. V gave up 5 bases and J gave up 10 bases; unmatched junction bases: 8. The germline CDR1 and CDR2 sequences are SGHDT and YYEEEE. The CDR3 length is 13 residues.

The genes are TRBV18 and TRBJ2-3, with D perhaps given as TRBD1 or TRBD2 (5 bases each). Looked up from germline, CDR1 is KGHSH and CDR2 is LQKENI. Between the trimmed V and J ends, which lost 3 bases and 8 bases, there was a span of 15 bases. This CDR3 spans 14 amino acids. The CDR3 loop is CASSPQGSGGTQYF. The CDR3, as DNA: TGTGCCAGCTCACCGCAAGGCAGTGGGGGTACGCAGTATTTT.

The chain uses TRBV5-5 and TRBJ1-5; D unclear. Germline values: CDR1 SGHKS, CDR2 YYEKEE (reference sequence). The V end lost 1 base, the J end lost 12 bases, and 11 bases lay between the germline ends. The CDR3 is 12 residues long. As DNA, the CDR3 is TGTGCCAGCAGCTTGAGGGAAGGCCTCCAGCATTTT. Translation: CASSLREGLQHF.

The chain uses TRBV7-6 and TRBJ2-3; tentative D call: TRBD1 (5 bases). CDR3 length: 13 residues. The germline V gene encodes CDR1 SGHVS and CDR2 FNYEAQ. The V and J ends lost 0 bases and 7 bases respectively, with 8 bases between them. The CDR3 DNA is TGTGCCAGCAGCTTAGCGGGGCGTAATACGCAGTATTTT. Amino acids: CASSLAGRNTQYF.